This T cell receptor (beta chain) comes out of a study of CD8+ T cells in alopecia areata. Study-wide background: Treated patients took oral tofacitinib at 5 to 10 mg twice daily.

Sequencing relied on a cDNA template that was reverse transcribed from extracted RNA. TCRdb keeps only in-frame clones here, not all; method: immunoSEQ multiplex PCR. In the table there are around 13,000 clones, 65% to 70% of which are singletons. This CDR3 is 15 amino acids long. Germline CDR1 reads MNHNS; CDR2 reads SASEGT. Trimming cost V 5 bases and J 2 bases, with 14 bases left between them. The sample's treatment: oral pan-JAK inhibitor, 5-10 mg twice daily. Researchers took lesional scalp punch biopsies and peripheral blood from people who were alopecia areata patients. This receptor was obtained from a human donor with alopecia areata. The J gene is TRBJ2-3, the V gene TRBV6-1; D uncertain. The sequences come from skin, collected at week 4, from a patient treated with tofacitinib. CDR3 amino acids: CASSFRWAVTDTQYF. The CDR3 nucleotides read TGTGCCAGCAGTTTCCGCTGGGCAGTCACAGATACGCAGTATTTT.